This T cell receptor (beta chain) was obtained from a study of blood T cell repertoires in COVID-19 (dated by TCRdb to the early 2020s). For the wider study: Collaborator samples came from the United States, Italy and Spain and covered acute and convalescent phases of COVID-19. The repertoires were released in a freely available public database intended as a resource for research on the immune response to SARS-CoV-2. The samples were drawn from two sources: the first 160 participants of the ongoing ImmuneRACE study, and 1,000 to 1,500 subjects contributed by 6 global collaborators. Where available, HLA class I and class II types were taken from metadata supplied by the sample provider and were not determined by assay-based typing. The sample metadata nearly always contained a de-identified subject ID, COVID-19 status, age in years and sex. The prospective study material was composed of cDNA or gDNA derived from T cells, B-cell-depleted T cells, or PBMCs. Deeply sampled blood TCRbeta repertoires from subjects exposed to, actively infected with, or recovered from COVID-19 were included in the dataset.

At one collaborating source in Seattle, patients were enrolled during active infection and were followed longitudinally through the course of disease. Whole blood was collected in K2EDTA tubes by collaborating institutions according to the institutions' own protocols. For TCRbeta analysis, collaborators shipped samples in one of three forms: frozen whole blood, isolated PBMCs, or DNA extracted from either of those sample types. Broader findings and caveats from the paper: The amount of clinical and demographic metadata varied by source and participant and was provided uncurated.

The germline V gene provides CDR1 SNHLY and CDR2 FYNNEI. Taken from cysteine to phenylalanine, the CDR3 has 17 residues. The only DNA kept is the CDR3, 51 bases in frame from the first base. Trimming removed 5 bases from V and 0 bases from J, leaving 17 bases between the germline ends. TCRbeta CDR3 regions were amplified from genomic DNA by means of the immunoSEQ Assay, a bias-controlled multiplex PCR. The paper's processing steps were these. The number of nucleated cells in each sample was estimated from the amplification of reference gene primers within the assay. To quantify the absolute abundance of each unique TCRbeta CDR3 rearrangement, sequence reads were collapsed and filtered. For each sample, productive Simpson clonality was calculated as the square root of Simpson's diversity index across productive rearrangements. Here the immuneACCESS table is served through TCRdb, limited to in-frame sequences with V and J called. Missing clones are a known gap in these copies; in checked studies unresolved V genes cover under half, and the rest lacks a known reason. V, J and clone size were drawn from that table, and D and trimming were deduced from the DNA. The sample contains about 310,000 clones, roughly 90% of them found a single time. The ten biggest clones cover approximately 2.9% of the sample.

Points on this clone: What antigen it recognizes has not been identified. The sample holds no much larger clone one base away, and base qualities are not on file.

Here the chain combines TRBV2 and TRBJ1-5, with TRBD1 as a weak D call on 5 bases. This TCR was recovered from a woman aged 25-40 years with COVID-19, enrolled during active disease. Sample: peripheral blood. The bases read TGTGCCAGCAGTCCGGACCAGGGTTGGGATAGCAATCAGCCCCAGCATTTT. The translation is CASSPDQGWDSNQPQHF.